This TCR beta chain was documented in a study of CD8 T cells in Susac syndrome. Study in general: There were about six sequenced Susac syndrome patients with active disease and eight or nine in remission.

Random hexamers were used to reverse transcribe the RNA input (0.5 to 1 ug). TCRdb passed the immunoSEQ multiplex PCR reads through MiXCR, listing each CDR3 protein once. In the table there are tens of thousands of distinct CDR3 sequences, roughly 93% of which are singletons. Trimming stripped 1 base from V and 9 bases from J, with 13 bases between. CDR3 length: 14 residues. The germline V gene encodes CDR1 LGHNA and CDR2 YSLEER. The receptor comes from a human donor with Susac syndrome. The gene calls are TRBV4-3 and TRBJ2-1, with a weak D call TRBD2 (5 bases). The sample was CD4+ T cells from PBMCs. The CDR3 is CASSQARSSGEQFF. The CDR3 nucleotides read TGCGCCAGCAGCCAAGCCCGGTCAAGCGGTGAGCAGTTCTTC.